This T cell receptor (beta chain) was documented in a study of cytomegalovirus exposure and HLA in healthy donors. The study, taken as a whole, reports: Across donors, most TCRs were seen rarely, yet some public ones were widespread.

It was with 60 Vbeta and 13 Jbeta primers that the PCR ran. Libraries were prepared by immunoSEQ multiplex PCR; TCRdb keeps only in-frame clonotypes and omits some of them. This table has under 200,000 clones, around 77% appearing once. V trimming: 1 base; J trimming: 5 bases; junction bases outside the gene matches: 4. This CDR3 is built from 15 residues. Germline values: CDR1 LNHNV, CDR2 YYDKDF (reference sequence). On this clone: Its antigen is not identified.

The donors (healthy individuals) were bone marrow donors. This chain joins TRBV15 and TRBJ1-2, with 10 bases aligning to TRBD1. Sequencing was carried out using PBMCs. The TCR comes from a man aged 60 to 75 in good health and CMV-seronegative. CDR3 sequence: CATSRVGTGAYGYTF. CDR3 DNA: TGTGCCACCAGCAGAGTAGGGACAGGGGCTTATGGCTACACCTTC.